The 3 T cell receptor beta chains in this list originate from one sample, sequenced in a study of cytomegalovirus exposure and HLA in healthy donors. Primers for the PCR totalled 60 Vbeta and 13 Jbeta. Sequencing was performed with immunoSEQ multiplex PCR; in TCRdb, only in-frame clones are kept and a portion is missing. Among about 77,000 clones listed, about 80% were seen once. The material sequenced was PBMCs. The receptors were gathered from a man aged 40-49 years in good health and CMV-seronegative.

This clone was recorded once. This chain connects TRBV5-6 to TRBJ2-5; 11 bases align to TRBD1. The CDR3 is made up of 17 amino acids. The J segment lost 7 bases and the V segment lost 6 bases, leaving 17 bases of the junction unmatched. Germline V gives CDR1 SGHDT, CDR2 YYEEEE. The CDR3 is CASTGRDRGMGRWTQYF. In DNA form, the CDR3 reads TGTGCCAGCACCGGGAGGGACAGGGGGATGGGGAGGTGGACCCAGTACTTC.

V gene TRBV27 combines with J gene TRBJ1-2, with D uncertain. Germline values: CDR1 MNHEY, CDR2 SMNVEV (reference sequence). The CDR3 contains 14 residues. Deletions cut 5 bases from V and 3 bases from J, with 13 bases between. CDR3 DNA: TGTGCCAGCAGTCCTCGGTACGCCGACTATGGCTACACCTTC. Translating gives CASSPRYADYGYTF.

The chain is built from TRBV28 and TRBJ2-7; 9 nucleotides line up with TRBD1. J was trimmed by 5 bases and V by 5 bases; bases with no gene match: 10. Germline-derived CDR1 and CDR2 are MDHEN and SYDVKM. The CDR3 spans 15 residues. Here the CDR3 DNA reads TGTGCCAGCAGTCCCTCCGGACAGGGGCGCCACGAGCAGTACTTC. It is translated as CASSPSGQGRHEQYF.